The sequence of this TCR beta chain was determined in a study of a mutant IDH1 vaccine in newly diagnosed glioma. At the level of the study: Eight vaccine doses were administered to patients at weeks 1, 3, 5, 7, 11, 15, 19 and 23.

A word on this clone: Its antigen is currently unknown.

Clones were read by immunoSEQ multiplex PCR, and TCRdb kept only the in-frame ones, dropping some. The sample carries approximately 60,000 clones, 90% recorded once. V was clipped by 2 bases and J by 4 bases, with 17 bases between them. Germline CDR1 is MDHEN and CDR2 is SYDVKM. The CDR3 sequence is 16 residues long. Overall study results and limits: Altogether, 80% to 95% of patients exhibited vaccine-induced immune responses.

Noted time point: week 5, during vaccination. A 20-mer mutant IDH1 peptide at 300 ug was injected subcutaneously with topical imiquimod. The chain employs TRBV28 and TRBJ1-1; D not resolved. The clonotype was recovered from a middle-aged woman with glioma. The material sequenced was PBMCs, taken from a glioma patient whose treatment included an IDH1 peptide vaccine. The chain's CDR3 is CASSLPRGRGVTEAFF. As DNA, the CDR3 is TGTGCCAGCAGTTTACCCCGCGGGCGGGGTGTCACTGAAGCTTTCTTT. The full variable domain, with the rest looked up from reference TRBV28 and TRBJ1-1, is DVKVTQSSRYLVKRTGEKVFLECVQDMDHENMFWYRQDPGLGLRLIYFSYDVKMKEKGDIPEGYSVSREKKERFSLILESASTNQTSMYLCASSLPRGRGVTEAFFGQGTRLTVV.